Listed here is a single TCR beta chain. Antigen: not known. This entry is derived from a study of vaccination and CD4 T cells after COVID-19. Unmatched junction bases numbered 9, after V lost 6 bases and J lost 7 bases. This CDR3 contains 14 residues. Germline CDR1 and CDR2: ENHRY and SYGVKD. Oncomine TCR Beta short-read sequencing was applied to DNA from cultured CD4+ T cells. It was from cultured CD4+ T cells that genomic DNA was extracted. TCRdb re-called the PCR reads through MiXCR, storing one row per CDR3 protein. This sample carries under 20,000 distinct CDR3 sequences, approximately 50% of them seen once, and the ten largest clones take approximately 12%. Treatment defined: approximately 9-day PBMC culture with coronavirus spike peptide pools or control peptides (ViraFEST assay). Expansion of antigen-specific T cells with peptide pools by ViraFEST preceded sequencing of TCRs.

The source material was cultured CD4+ T cells from blood. This TCR was recovered from a human donor with COVID-19. This chain uses TRBV10-3 with TRBJ2-1; TRBD2 agrees at 7 bases. CDR3 region: CAIREGGARNEQFF. DNA for the CDR3: TGTGCCATCAGGGAGGGAGGGGCCAGAAATGAGCAGTTCTTC.